The rows below give T cell receptor beta chains drawn from one sample of a study of T-cell reconstitution after alpha-beta-depleted transplantation in children. TCRdb recomputed calls from the PCR reads with MiXCR, one row per CDR3 protein. Of 350,000 to 500,000 distinct CDR3 sequences detected, about 40% appear once; the ten largest clones hold roughly a quarter. This material consisted of PBMCs, taken before TCRalphabeta/CD19-depleted stem cell transplant. Receptors originate from a girl aged 2-10 years with aplastic anemia, due to receive a stem cell transplant. Both conserved end residues are part of each CDR3. A D gene is named only where the DNA matches it firmly. Rows may omit the clone size; those that give it use once, few, many or a size class.

cdr3_aa: CSGVKNTEAFF; cdr3_nt: TGCAGCGGGGTCAAGAACACTGAAGCTTTCTTT; v_call: TRBV29-1; j_call: TRBJ1-1; clone_size: -; d_call: -
cdr3_aa: CASSPYRDLTDTQYF; cdr3_nt: TGTGCCAGTAGTCCCTACAGGGATCTCACAGATACGCAGTATTTT; v_call: TRBV19; j_call: TRBJ2-3; clone_size: -; d_call: -
cdr3_aa: CSATNRDKGTYEQYF; cdr3_nt: TGCAGTGCCACGAACCGGGACAAGGGGACCTACGAGCAGTACTTC; v_call: TRBV20-1; j_call: TRBJ2-7; clone_size: few; d_call: -
cdr3_aa: CASSQLAGQRAQYF; cdr3_nt: TGTGCCAGCAGTCAACTAGCGGGCCAGAGGGCCCAGTACTTC; v_call: TRBV12-3/TRBV12-4; j_call: TRBJ2-5; clone_size: many; d_call: TRBD2
cdr3_aa: CASSPENSNEQFF; cdr3_nt: TGTGCCAGCAGCCCCGAGAATAGCAATGAGCAGTTCTTC; v_call: TRBV7-6; j_call: TRBJ2-1; clone_size: many; d_call: -
cdr3_aa: CSVPVGETQYF; cdr3_nt: TGCAGCGTCCCAGTCGGAGAGACCCAGTACTTC; v_call: TRBV29-1; j_call: TRBJ2-5; clone_size: few; d_call: -
cdr3_aa: CASSLLTGVETQYF; cdr3_nt: TGTGCCAGCAGTTTATTGACAGGGGTGGAGACCCAGTACTTC; v_call: TRBV12-3/TRBV12-4; j_call: TRBJ2-5; clone_size: -; d_call: TRBD1
cdr3_aa: CASSSRYGIQPQHF; cdr3_nt: TGTGCCAGCAGTTCCCGGTATGGTATCCAGCCCCAGCATTTT; v_call: TRBV12-3/TRBV12-4; j_call: TRBJ1-5; clone_size: few; d_call: -
cdr3_aa: CSAPGGLAALEQYF; cdr3_nt: TGCAGTGCCCCCGGGGGGCTAGCGGCCCTCGAGCAGTACTTC; v_call: TRBV20-1; j_call: TRBJ2-7; clone_size: -; d_call: -
cdr3_aa: CASSLTPGYEQYF; cdr3_nt: TGTGCCAGCAGCTTAACCCCAGGTTACGAGCAGTACTTC; v_call: TRBV7-6; j_call: TRBJ2-7; clone_size: few; d_call: -
cdr3_aa: CASSQYRDFYEQYF; cdr3_nt: TGTGCCAGCAGTCAGTACAGGGACTTCTACGAGCAGTACTTC; v_call: TRBV27; j_call: TRBJ2-7; clone_size: few; d_call: -
cdr3_aa: CSARFRPAYNEQFF; cdr3_nt: TGCAGTGCTAGGTTCCGACCGGCCTACAATGAGCAGTTCTTC; v_call: TRBV20-1; j_call: TRBJ2-1; clone_size: -; d_call: -
cdr3_aa: CASSPKGRATEAFF; cdr3_nt: TGTGCCAGCAGTCCAAAGGGGAGGGCCACTGAAGCTTTCTTT; v_call: TRBV6-2/TRBV6-3; j_call: TRBJ1-1; clone_size: once; d_call: -
cdr3_aa: CSVEPTAGAGTGELFF; cdr3_nt: TGCAGCGTTGAACCGACGGCGGGGGCAGGAACCGGGGAGCTGTTTTTT; v_call: TRBV29-1; j_call: TRBJ2-2; clone_size: -; d_call: -
cdr3_aa: CASLPGLAAYNEQFF; cdr3_nt: TGTGCCAGCTTACCGGGACTAGCGGCCTACAATGAGCAGTTCTTC; v_call: TRBV18; j_call: TRBJ2-1; clone_size: many; d_call: TRBD2
cdr3_aa: CASTSGTGLIQETQYF; cdr3_nt: TGTGCCAGCACATCAGGGACAGGGTTGATCCAAGAGACCCAGTACTTC; v_call: TRBV28; j_call: TRBJ2-5; clone_size: -; d_call: TRBD1
cdr3_aa: CASSADRVNYGYTF; cdr3_nt: TGTGCCAGCAGCGCCGACAGGGTGAACTATGGCTACACCTTC; v_call: TRBV7-9; j_call: TRBJ1-2; clone_size: -; d_call: TRBD1
cdr3_aa: CASKGDEEETQYF; cdr3_nt: TGCGCCAGCAAAGGGGACGAAGAAGAGACCCAGTACTTC; v_call: TRBV10-1; j_call: TRBJ2-5; clone_size: -; d_call: -
cdr3_aa: CASGPTLGSLYEQYF; cdr3_nt: TGTGCTAGTGGTCCCACGCTAGGCAGCCTGTACGAGCAGTACTTC; v_call: TRBV12-5; j_call: TRBJ2-7; clone_size: few; d_call: -
cdr3_aa: CASREGLAGWSAETQYF; cdr3_nt: TGTGCCAGCAGAGAGGGACTAGCGGGATGGTCAGCGGAGACCCAGTACTTC; v_call: TRBV5-6; j_call: TRBJ2-5; clone_size: many; d_call: TRBD2
cdr3_aa: CARAPGIHETQYF; cdr3_nt: TGTGCCAGGGCCCCGGGGATCCACGAGACCCAGTACTTC; v_call: TRBV7-9; j_call: TRBJ2-5; clone_size: -; d_call: -
cdr3_aa: CASSQNRGISPLHF; cdr3_nt: TGTGCCAGCAGCCAAAACAGGGGAATATCACCCCTCCACTTT; v_call: TRBV7-9; j_call: TRBJ1-6; clone_size: few; d_call: TRBD1
cdr3_aa: CASSLAWSSGRNTGELFF; cdr3_nt: TGTGCCAGCAGCTTAGCGTGGAGTAGCGGGCGAAACACCGGGGAGCTGTTTTTT; v_call: TRBV7-2; j_call: TRBJ2-2; clone_size: -; d_call: TRBD2
cdr3_aa: CASSYFGLAINEQFF; cdr3_nt: TGTGCCAGCAGTTACTTTGGACTAGCAATCAATGAGCAGTTCTTC; v_call: TRBV6-5; j_call: TRBJ2-1; clone_size: -; d_call: TRBD2
cdr3_aa: CASSLDEDRRPSYEQYF; cdr3_nt: TGTGCCAGCAGCTTAGACGAGGACAGGCGGCCCTCCTACGAGCAGTACTTC; v_call: TRBV11-2; j_call: TRBJ2-7; clone_size: -; d_call: TRBD1
cdr3_aa: CSVATGQGPNQPQHF; cdr3_nt: TGCAGCGTTGCAACAGGGCAGGGCCCCAATCAGCCCCAGCATTTT; v_call: TRBV29-1; j_call: TRBJ1-5; clone_size: -; d_call: -
cdr3_aa: CASSPAGRVDTEAFF; cdr3_nt: TGTGCCAGCAGCCCGGCGGGGAGAGTGGACACTGAAGCTTTCTTT; v_call: TRBV5-6; j_call: TRBJ1-1; clone_size: -; d_call: -
cdr3_aa: CASSLPPSTYGYTF; cdr3_nt: TGTGCCAGCAGCCTCCCCCCGAGCACCTATGGCTACACCTTC; v_call: TRBV7-2; j_call: TRBJ1-2; clone_size: -; d_call: -
cdr3_aa: CSARLGEETQYF; cdr3_nt: TGCAGTGCTAGATTAGGGGAGGAGACCCAGTACTTC; v_call: TRBV20-1; j_call: TRBJ2-5; clone_size: -; d_call: -
cdr3_aa: CASSQDKSGTYEQYF; cdr3_nt: TGTGCCAGCAGCCAAGATAAGTCGGGAACATACGAGCAGTACTTC; v_call: TRBV3-1; j_call: TRBJ2-7; clone_size: few; d_call: -
cdr3_aa: CASSYETGGVQPQHF; cdr3_nt: TGTGCCAGCAGTTACGAGACAGGGGGCGTCCAGCCCCAGCATTTT; v_call: TRBV6-5; j_call: TRBJ1-5; clone_size: few; d_call: TRBD1
cdr3_aa: CASGRGNTGELFF; cdr3_nt: TGTGCCAGCGGCAGGGGGAACACCGGGGAGCTGTTTTTT; v_call: TRBV25-1; j_call: TRBJ2-2; clone_size: -; d_call: -
cdr3_aa: CASGGECRSNEQFF; cdr3_nt: TGTGCTTCGGGGGGGGAGTGCCGATCCAATGAGCAGTTCTTC; v_call: TRBV28; j_call: TRBJ2-1; clone_size: many; d_call: TRBD2
cdr3_aa: CCARDRGGRGGNEQFF; cdr3_nt: TGCTGTGCTAGAGATCGTGGGGGCAGAGGAGGCAATGAGCAGTTCTTC; v_call: TRBV20-1; j_call: TRBJ2-1; clone_size: -; d_call: -
cdr3_aa: CASSLGARGSTDTQYF; cdr3_nt: TGTGCCAGCAGCTTAGGGGCAAGGGGAAGCACAGATACGCAGTATTTT; v_call: TRBV7-2; j_call: TRBJ2-3; clone_size: -; d_call: -
cdr3_aa: CASSQTSGNYNEQFF; cdr3_nt: TGTGCCAGCAGCCAGACTAGCGGTAACTACAATGAGCAGTTCTTC; v_call: TRBV7-8; j_call: TRBJ2-1; clone_size: many; d_call: TRBD2
cdr3_aa: CASSSAATDTQYF; cdr3_nt: TGTGCCAGCAGCTCGGCGGCCACAGATACGCAGTATTTT; v_call: TRBV7-9; j_call: TRBJ2-3; clone_size: few; d_call: -
cdr3_aa: CSASFRGYNEQFF; cdr3_nt: TGCAGTGCTAGTTTTCGGGGGTACAATGAGCAGTTCTTC; v_call: TRBV20-1; j_call: TRBJ2-1; clone_size: -; d_call: -
cdr3_aa: CASSLEGGSQLYF; cdr3_nt: TGTGCCAGCAGCTTGGAAGGCGGGTCCCAGCTATACTTC; v_call: TRBV5-5; j_call: TRBJ2-7; clone_size: -; d_call: -
cdr3_aa: CASIEIAGGNEQFF; cdr3_nt: TGTGCCAGCATCGAGATAGCGGGAGGCAATGAGCAGTTCTTC; v_call: TRBV6-1; j_call: TRBJ2-1; clone_size: -; d_call: TRBD2
cdr3_aa: CASSAIVRVNPTDTQYF; cdr3_nt: TGTGCCAGCAGTGCAATTGTAAGGGTCAACCCCACAGATACGCAGTATTTT; v_call: TRBV12-3/TRBV12-4; j_call: TRBJ2-3; clone_size: few; d_call: -
cdr3_aa: CASSPGAQPQHF; cdr3_nt: TGTGCCAGCTCACCAGGGGCGCAGCCCCAGCATTTT; v_call: TRBV18; j_call: TRBJ1-5; clone_size: -; d_call: -